The 30 T cell receptor beta chains presented below share a single source sample, sequenced in a study of cytomegalovirus exposure and HLA in healthy donors. The PCR employed 60 Vbeta primers together with 13 Jbeta primers. TCRdb's copy holds only in-frame clones and misses some; the assay was immunoSEQ multiplex PCR. Of about 120,000 clones detected, around three quarters appear once; the ten largest clones hold 4.8%. Sequencing used PBMCs. All receptors derive from a man younger than 40 in good health and CMV-seropositive.

This chain joins TRBV30 and TRBJ2-3; 8 bases match TRBD2. Germline CDR1 reads GTSNPN; CDR2 reads SVGIG (reference sequence). This CDR3 comprises 13 residues. DNA for the CDR3: TGTGCTTTTAGCGGGGACCGCACAGATACGCAGTATTTT. Translated: CAFSGDRTDTQYF.

J is TRBJ2-1 and V is TRBV19; weak D call: TRBD2 (6 bases). Between the trimmed V and J ends, which lost 4 bases and 0 bases, there was a span of 10 bases. Germline V CDR1 and CDR2: LNHDA, SQIVND (reference sequence). This CDR3 spans 15 amino acids. CDR3 DNA: TGTGCCAGTAGTACCATAGCGGTCTCCTACAATGAGCAGTTCTTC. Translated: CASSTIAVSYNEQFF.

V and J are TRBV4-2 and TRBJ2-7; a weak D match, TRBD2 (6 bases). The CDR3 extends over 15 amino acids. Germline CDR1 is LGHNA and CDR2 is YNFKEQ. Deletions cut 3 bases from V and 1 base from J, with 13 bases between. The CDR3 DNA sequence: TGTGCCAGCAGCCAGGCCCTAGCGTGGTCCTACGAGCAGTACTTC. The encoded protein is CASSQALAWSYEQYF.

This clone is a singleton in its sample. An end of the junction does not agree with germline; a read error may underlie this. The V and J genes are TRBV7-9 and TRBJ1-1; 7 nucleotides match TRBD1. Germline V gene sequence: CDR1 SEHNR, CDR2 FQNEAQ (reference sequence). CDR3 size: 12 residues. CDR3 protein: CSSSLAAGGTFF. CDR3 DNA: TGTTCCAGCAGCTTAGCGGCAGGGGGAACTTTCTTT.

The chain couples TRBV28 to TRBJ2-3, with D possibly matching TRBD2 (6 bases). The V and J ends lost 4 bases and 2 bases respectively, with 16 bases between them. The CDR3 has 16 amino acids. CDR1 MDHEN and CDR2 SYDVKM come from the germline V gene. CDR3 sequence: CASSSVHGLLTDTQYF. Here the CDR3 DNA reads TGTGCCAGCAGTTCGGTCCACGGACTACTCACAGATACGCAGTATTTT.

This clone has more than one count but fewer than ten. The junction departs from germline at one end; a sequencing error may be responsible. The chain has TRBV19 and TRBJ1-2, with D tentatively TRBD1 (5 bases). The CDR3 length is 17 residues. Germline lookup yields CDR1 LNHDA and CDR2 SQIVND (reference sequence). The CDR3 region has the DNA TGTGCCAGTAGTTCGGGACTGTTTCATCCTACACCCCACTACATCGGCTTC. The encoded protein is CASSSGLFHPTPHYIGF. Based on the CDR3 plus reference TRBV19 and TRBJ1-2, the full variable domain is DGGITQSPKYLFRKEGQNVTLSCEQNLNHDAMYWYRQDPGQGLRLIYYSQIVNDFQKGDIAEGYSVSREKKESFPLTVTSAQKNPTAFYLCASSSGLFHPTPHYIGFGSGTRLTVV.

This clone was seen a handful of times. J is TRBJ2-7 and V is TRBV4-1; D is perhaps TRBD1 (6 bases). The CDR3 has 16 amino acids. Between the trimmed V and J ends, which lost 4 bases and 0 bases, there was a span of 16 bases. CDR1 and CDR2 (germline): MGHRA, YSYEKL. CDR3 loop: CASSREGHQSSYEQYF. The CDR3 region has the DNA TGCGCCAGCAGCCGAGAGGGACACCAGAGCTCCTACGAGCAGTACTTC.

The gene calls are TRBV6-1 and TRBJ1-4, with 9 bases fitting TRBD1. There are 16 residues in the CDR3. Germline trimming cut 4 bases from V and 7 bases from J; bases unmatched to any gene: 10. Germline CDR1 and CDR2: MNHNS and SASEGT. The CDR3, as DNA: TGTGCCAGCAGTGCAATGGGACAGGGCCAGGGTGAAAAACTGTTTTTT. Its protein is CASSAMGQGQGEKLFF.

This clone was seen more than once but under ten times. This rearrangement joins TRBV13 to TRBJ1-2; D not resolved. Trimming took 7 bases from V and 4 from J, leaving 13 bases between them. The CDR3 has 13 amino acids. Germline V CDR1 and CDR2: PRHDT, FYEKMQ (reference sequence). CDR3 loop: CASTGGGGYGYTF. The CDR3 nucleotides read TGTGCCAGCACGGGAGGAGGAGGCTATGGCTACACCTTC. Using reference TRBV13 and TRBJ1-2 for the parts outside the CDR3, the full variable domain is AAGVIQSPRHLIKEKRETATLKCYPIPRHDTVYWYQQGPGQDPQFLISFYEKMQSDKGSIPDRFSAQQFSDYHSELNMSSLELGDSALYFCASTGGGGYGYTFGSGTRLTVV.

CDR3 in DNA: TGTGCCAGCAGCTTGAGAGCGGACAGCTCCTACAATGAGCAGTTCTTC. Protein: CASSLRADSSYNEQFF. The gene calls are TRBV5-5 and TRBJ2-1, with D possibly matching TRBD1 (6 bases). The CDR3 extends over 16 amino acids. The V end lost 1 base, the J end lost 0 bases, and 11 bases lay between the germline ends. Germline CDR1 SGHKS, CDR2 YYEKEE (reference sequence).

This clone was picked up a small number of times. The chain joins TRBV4-1 to TRBJ2-7; D may be TRBD2 (5 bases). Germline V CDR1 and CDR2: MGHRA, YSYEKL. The V end lost 3 bases, the J end lost 7 bases, and 16 bases lay between the germline ends. The CDR3 is made up of 14 amino acids. CDR3 DNA: TGCGCCAGCAGCCATCCACCCCAGCGCGGGGAGCAGTACTTC. It translates to CASSHPPQRGEQYF.

The chain uses TRBV30 and TRBJ2-1, with unresolved D. The V gene's germline CDR1 is GTSNPN and CDR2 SVGIG (reference sequence). The CDR3 is made up of 13 amino acids. Between the trimmed V and J ends, which lost 0 bases and 8 bases, there was a span of 11 bases. The CDR3 is CAWSVGRSYEQFF. The CDR3 bases are TGTGCCTGGAGTGTGGGCAGGTCCTATGAGCAGTTCTTC.

This clone is deemed medium-sized. This sequence joins TRBV4-3 and TRBJ2-1; 7 nucleotides line up with TRBD1. Looked up from germline, CDR1 is LGHNA and CDR2 is YSLEER. This CDR3 spans 15 amino acids. Trimming cost V 0 bases and J 4 bases; bases outside gene matches: 3. The CDR3 nucleotides are TGCGCCAGCAGCCAAGAATCGGACAGGTACAATGAGCAGTTCTTC. Residues: CASSQESDRYNEQFF.

The rearrangement links TRBV2 to TRBJ2-1; TRBD1 aligns across 9 bases. Germline CDR1 is SNHLY and CDR2 is FYNNEI. The V and J ends lost 11 bases and 5 bases, in that order; junction bases with no gene match: 10. CDR3 length equals 14 residues. CDR3 loop: CAGTGGALNNEQFF. For the CDR3, the DNA is TGTGCCGGAACAGGGGGCGCTCTAAACAATGAGCAGTTCTTC.

CDR3 nucleotides: TGTGCCAGCAGTAAGGCCAGGGACAGGGGCTACAATGAGCAGTTCTTC. It codes for CASSKARDRGYNEQFF. The chain links TRBV11-3 to TRBJ2-1; 10 nucleotides align to TRBD1. Germline CDR1 and CDR2: SGHNT and YENEEA. This CDR3 is built from 16 residues. J gave up 3 bases and V 6 bases, and 8 bases lay outside the gene matches.

This clone has only a few counts. The J gene is TRBJ1-1, the V gene TRBV5-1; D unclear. The CDR3 loop spans 13 amino acids. Trimming removed 4 bases at V and 3 bases at J, with 10 bases between. CDR1 is SGHRS and CDR2 is YFSETQ in the germline V gene. The CDR3 nucleotides read TGCGCCAGCAGCGAGCGGGGAGACACTGAAGCTTTCTTT. This translates into CASSERGDTEAFF.

This clone was found a few times. The rearrangement links TRBV6-1 to TRBJ2-5; D might be TRBD1 (6 bases). V was clipped by 0 bases and J by 2 bases, with 10 bases between them. This CDR3 has 15 residues. Germline V lookup: CDR1 MNHNS, CDR2 SASEGT. CDR3 in DNA: TGTGCCAGCAGTGAAGCAGCCGGGACACAAGAGACCCAGTACTTC. This gives the protein CASSEAAGTQETQYF.

The rearrangement links TRBV15 to TRBJ2-4, with 8 bases aligning to TRBD1. The CDR3 length is 17 residues. Germline V gives CDR1 LNHNV, CDR2 YYDKDF (reference sequence). The V gene end was trimmed by 0 bases and the J gene end by 2 bases; junction bases not matched to a gene: 6. The CDR3 DNA reads TGTGCCACCAGCAGAGAGTTGACAGGGGTTACCAAAAACATTCAGTACTTC. It specifies CATSRELTGVTKNIQYF.

The V gene is TRBV28, the J gene TRBJ2-7; 8 bases align to TRBD1. J gave up 2 bases and V 6 bases, and 9 bases lay outside the gene matches. Germline V gives CDR1 MDHEN, CDR2 SYDVKM. This CDR3 region has 15 residues. The CDR3 region has the DNA TGTGCCAGCAGGTCCCCGACAGGGGTGGCCTACGAGCAGTACTTC. It is translated as CASRSPTGVAYEQYF.

V is TRBV9 and J is TRBJ1-4, with 8 nucleotides matching TRBD1. The V segment lost 8 bases and the J segment 6 bases; nucleotides outside the gene matches: 6. In germline, CDR1 is SGDLS, CDR2 YYNGEE. The CDR3 loop spans 13 amino acids. The CDR3 region is CARGTGKDEKLFF. CDR3 in DNA: TGTGCCAGGGGGACAGGAAAGGATGAAAAACTGTTTTTT.

The V call is TRBV10-2, the J call TRBJ1-6; the D gene is possibly TRBD1 (6 bases). The germline CDR1 and CDR2 sequences are WSHSY and SAAADI. The V end was cut by 5 bases, the J end by 8 bases, with 16 bases between. The CDR3 runs 15 residues. The CDR3 spells CASSITGSWDSPLHF. CDR3 sequence (DNA): TGCGCCAGCAGTATTACAGGGTCGTGGGATTCACCCCTCCACTTT.

As regards this clone: A junction boundary mismatches the germline segment, possibly from a read error. The chain recombines TRBV29-1 with TRBJ2-1; 9 positions match TRBD2. CDR3 size: 16 residues. Germline loops: CDR1 SQVTM, CDR2 ANQGSEA. CDR3 sequence reads: CSAEGNLAGTYNEQFF. CDR3 sequence (DNA): TGCAGCGCTGAAGGGAACCTAGCGGGGACCTACAATGAGCAGTTCTTC.

Comments on this clone: One end of the junction varies from germline; a read error may be responsible. Other DNA sequences of this sample code for an identical CDR3. This chain joins TRBV28 and TRBJ1-1; TRBD1 might be the D (6 bases). The CDR3 runs to 12 residues. Looked up from germline, CDR1 is MDHEN and CDR2 is SYDVKM. CDR3 loop: CASLGQNTEAFF. The CDR3 DNA reads as TGTGCCAGCTTAGGACAGAACACTGAAGCGTTCTTT.

The rearrangement uses TRBV27 and TRBJ1-1, with a weak D call TRBD1 (5 bases). The length of the CDR3 is 14 residues. Looked up from germline, CDR1 is MNHEY and CDR2 is SMNVEV (reference sequence). The germline V and J ends were trimmed by 0 bases and 5 bases, with 10 bases remaining between them. The CDR3 is CASSLSRGGTEAFF. In nucleotides, the CDR3 is TGTGCCAGCAGTTTATCCCGGGGGGGAACTGAAGCTTTCTTT.

A note on this clone: At one end the junction does not follow the germline gene, possibly because of a read error. The CDR3 DNA sequence: TGTGCCAGCAGCGAGGCCGACAGGGTGTTAATGAATGGCTACCCCTTC. Protein: CASSEADRVLMNGYPF. V is TRBV9 and J is TRBJ1-2; TRBD1 agrees at 7 bases. The V gene's germline CDR1 is SGDLS and CDR2 YYNGEE. The CDR3 runs 16 residues.

This clone was detected a few times. The chain carries TRBV20-1 and TRBJ2-1; weak D call: TRBD2 (6 bases). Germline V gene data show CDR1 as DFQATT and CDR2 as SNEGSKA (reference sequence). This CDR3 is built from 11 residues. V gave up 5 bases and J gave up 7 bases, with 9 bases separating them. DNA of the CDR3: TGCAGTGCTTTCGGGGGTAATGAGCAGTTCTTC. Translated, it gives CSAFGGNEQFF.

This clone appeared once. This chain joins TRBV29-1 and TRBJ1-2; 7 bases match TRBD1. Germline V gene lookup returns CDR1 SQVTM and CDR2 ANQGSEA. Unmatched junction bases numbered 8, after V lost 7 bases and J lost 3 bases. The CDR3 is 13 residues long. The CDR3 reads CSAQSGTDYGYTF. The CDR3 DNA reads as TGCAGCGCACAATCCGGGACAGACTATGGCTACACCTTC. The whole variable domain, remainder taken from reference TRBV29-1 and TRBJ1-2, is SAVISQKPSRDICQRGTSLTIQCQVDSQVTMMFWYRQQPGQSLTLIATANQGSEATYESGFVIDKFPISRPNLTFSTLTVSNMSPEDSSIYLCSAQSGTDYGYTFGSGTRLTVV.

This clone was seen only once. CDR3: CASSLGPGDGGYTF. The CDR3 region has the DNA TGTGCCAGCAGCTTAGGTCCAGGGGATGGCGGCTACACCTTC. This chain links TRBV7-3 with TRBJ1-2, with D possibly matching TRBD1 (6 bases). The germline CDR1 and CDR2 sequences are SGHTA and FQGTGA. Between the trimmed V and J ends, which lost 2 bases and 8 bases, there was a span of 15 bases. The CDR3 is 14 amino acids.

This clone has only a few counts. The chain recombines TRBV2 with TRBJ2-7; 10 bases are a match to TRBD1. Germline loops: CDR1 SNHLY, CDR2 FYNNEI. CDR3 size: 15 residues. J lost 2 bases, V lost 5 bases, and 6 bases had no gene match. In nucleotides, the CDR3 is TGTGCCAGCAGTCTACCCGGGACAGGGGCCTACGAGCAGTACTTC. Translated, it gives CASSLPGTGAYEQYF.

The chain has TRBV19 and TRBJ2-1; 8 positions match TRBD2. This CDR3 contains 14 residues. Germline V gene sequence: CDR1 LNHDA, CDR2 SQIVND (reference sequence). The trim removed 1 base at V and 10 bases at J, leaving 6 bases unmatched. As DNA, the CDR3 is TGTGCCAGTAGTATAGTACGGGGGGGGCTCGAGCAGTTCTTC. Its translation is CASSIVRGGLEQFF.